Reported below is one T cell receptor beta chain. The CDR3 has 15 amino acids. Trimming pared 0 bases from V and 3 bases from J, leaving 12 bases between. Germline V gene data show CDR1 as SEHNR and CDR2 as FQNEAQ (reference sequence). Splitting the CD4+ cells yielded a CD45RA+ naive subset and a CD45RA-negative memory subset. Assay: immunoSEQ multiplex PCR; the TCRdb copy retains only in-frame clones and omits some. This sample has about 640,000 clones; less than 80% occur once, and the top ten carry 1.8%. This sample is part of a study of shared clonotypes between healthy human individuals. This receptor was obtained from a woman aged 25-40 years in good health. This rearrangement joins TRBV7-9 to TRBJ2-7; D is unresolved. The specimen sequenced was memory CD4+ T cells sorted from blood. The subset here: CD45RA-negative fraction. DNA for the CDR3: TGTGCCAGCAGCTTAGCCCTGGGCCCAAGCTACGAGCAGTACTTC. This encodes CASSLALGPSYEQYF. The whole variable domain, filled in from reference TRBV7-9 and TRBJ2-7, reads DTGVSQNPRHKITKRGQNVTFRCDPISEHNRLYWYRQTLGQGPEFLTYFQNEAQLEKSRLLSDRFSAERPKGSFSTLEIQRTEQGDSAMYLCASSLALGPSYEQYFGPGTRLTVT.